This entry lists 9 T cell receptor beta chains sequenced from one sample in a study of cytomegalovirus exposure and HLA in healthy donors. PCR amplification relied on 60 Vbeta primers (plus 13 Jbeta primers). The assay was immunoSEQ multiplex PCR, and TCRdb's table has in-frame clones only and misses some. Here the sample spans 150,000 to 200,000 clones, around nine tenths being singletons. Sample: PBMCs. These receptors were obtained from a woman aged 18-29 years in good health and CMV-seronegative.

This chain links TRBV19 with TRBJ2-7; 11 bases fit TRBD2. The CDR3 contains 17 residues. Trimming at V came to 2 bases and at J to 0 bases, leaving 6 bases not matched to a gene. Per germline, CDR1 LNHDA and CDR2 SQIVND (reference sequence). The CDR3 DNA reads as TGTGCCAGTAGTATATTGGGACTAGCGGATTCCTCCTACGAGCAGTACTTC. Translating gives CASSILGLADSSYEQYF.

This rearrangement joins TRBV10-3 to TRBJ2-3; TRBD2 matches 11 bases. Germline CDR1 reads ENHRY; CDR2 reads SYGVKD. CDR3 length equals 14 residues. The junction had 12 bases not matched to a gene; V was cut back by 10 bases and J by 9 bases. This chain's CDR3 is CATGVAGGQQTQYF. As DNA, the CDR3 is TGTGCCACAGGAGTAGCGGGGGGGCAGCAGACGCAGTATTTT.

The CDR3 spells CAISGQTYTDTQYF. The CDR3 DNA follows: TGTGCCATTTCGGGACAGACCTACACAGATACGCAGTATTTT. The V and J genes are TRBV6-1 and TRBJ2-3; 7 bases fit TRBD1. V was clipped by 10 bases and J by 2 bases; unmatched bases: 9. The V gene's germline CDR1 is MNHNS and CDR2 SASEGT. The CDR3 has 14 residues.

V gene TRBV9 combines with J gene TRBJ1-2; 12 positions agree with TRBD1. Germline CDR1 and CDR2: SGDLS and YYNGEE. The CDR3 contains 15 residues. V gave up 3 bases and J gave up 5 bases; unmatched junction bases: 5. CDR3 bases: TGTGCCAGCAGCGCGGGACAGGGGGCAGGTTATGGCTACACCTTC. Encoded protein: CASSAGQGAGYGYTF.

For the CDR3, the DNA is TGTGCCAGCAGCTTAGTTAGCCGCCAAGAGACCCAGTACTTC. Its protein product is CASSLVSRQETQYF. This sequence joins TRBV7-2 and TRBJ2-5; D not resolved. The CDR3 covers 14 residues. V was shortened by 1 base and J by 1 base, with 7 bases between the two germline ends. Looked up from germline, CDR1 is SGHTA and CDR2 is FQGNSA.

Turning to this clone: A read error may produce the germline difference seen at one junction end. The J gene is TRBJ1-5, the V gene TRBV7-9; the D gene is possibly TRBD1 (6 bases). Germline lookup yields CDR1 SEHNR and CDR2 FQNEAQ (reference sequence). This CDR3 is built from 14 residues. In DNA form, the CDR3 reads TGTTCCAGCAGTGAGGGGGAGGGGCGGCAGCCCCAGCATTTT. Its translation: CSSSEGEGRQPQHF.

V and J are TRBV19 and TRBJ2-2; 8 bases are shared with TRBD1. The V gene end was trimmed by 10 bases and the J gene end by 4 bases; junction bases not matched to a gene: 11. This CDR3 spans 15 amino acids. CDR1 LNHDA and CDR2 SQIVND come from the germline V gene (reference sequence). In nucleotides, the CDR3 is TGTGCCACCTCCGTGGGAACAGGGGGCACCGGGGAGCTGTTTTTT. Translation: CATSVGTGGTGELFF. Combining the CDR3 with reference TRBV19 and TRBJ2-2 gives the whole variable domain DGGITQSPKYLFRKEGQNVTLSCEQNLNHDAMYWYRQDPGQGLRLIYYSQIVNDFQKGDIAEGYSVSREKKESFPLTVTSAQKNPTAFYLCATSVGTGGTGELFFGEGSRLTVL.

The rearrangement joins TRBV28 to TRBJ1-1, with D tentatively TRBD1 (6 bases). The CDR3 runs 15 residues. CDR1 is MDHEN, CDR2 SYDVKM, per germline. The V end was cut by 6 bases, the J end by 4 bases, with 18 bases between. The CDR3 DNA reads TGTGCCAGCAGGTCCCACCCCGCGGGGGCCACTGAAGCTTTCTTT. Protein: CASRSHPAGATEAFF.

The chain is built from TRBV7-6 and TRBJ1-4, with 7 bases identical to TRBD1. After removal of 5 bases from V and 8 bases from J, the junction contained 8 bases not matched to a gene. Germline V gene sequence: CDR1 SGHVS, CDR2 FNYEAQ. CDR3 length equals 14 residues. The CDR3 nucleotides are TGTGCCAGCAGCGCCGACAGGGTCCGGGAAAAACTGTTTTTT. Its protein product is CASSADRVREKLFF.